This T cell receptor (beta chain) was captured by sequencing in a study of vaccination and CD4 T cells after COVID-19. In the study overall: Overlapping spike peptides of SARS-CoV-2, HCoV-NL63, HCoV-OC43 and HCoV-229E stimulated the cells.

Germline V gene data show CDR1 as SGHTA and CDR2 as FQGNSA. The CDR3 contains 15 residues. Between the trimmed V and J ends, which lost 5 bases and 4 bases, there was a span of 17 bases. Concerning this clonotype: The antigen is not known.

As to treatment: roughly ten-day PBMC culture with coronavirus spike peptide pools or control peptides (ViraFEST assay). ViraFEST stimulated the growth of antigen-specific T cells using peptide pools and subsequently profiled their TCRs by sequencing. It was with 8.5 to 10 IU/ml IL-2 and around 9.3 ug/ml peptide pools that about 2 million PBMCs per well were cultured. Sequence data for DNA of cultured CD4+ T cells were generated by the Oncomine TCR Beta short-read assay. TCRdb re-derived calls from the PCR reads in MiXCR, one entry per CDR3 protein. This table has 15,000 to 20,000 distinct CDR3 sequences, over 65% appearing once.

Sequenced: CD4+ T cells from blood, cultured in vitro. This clonotype originated in a human donor who had recovered from COVID-19. V and J are TRBV7-2 and TRBJ1-2; D is ambiguous. This chain's CDR3 is CASSPPGPALYGYTF. In nucleotides, the CDR3 is TGTGCCAGCAGCCCCCCCGGGCCGGCACTCTATGGCTACACCTTC.